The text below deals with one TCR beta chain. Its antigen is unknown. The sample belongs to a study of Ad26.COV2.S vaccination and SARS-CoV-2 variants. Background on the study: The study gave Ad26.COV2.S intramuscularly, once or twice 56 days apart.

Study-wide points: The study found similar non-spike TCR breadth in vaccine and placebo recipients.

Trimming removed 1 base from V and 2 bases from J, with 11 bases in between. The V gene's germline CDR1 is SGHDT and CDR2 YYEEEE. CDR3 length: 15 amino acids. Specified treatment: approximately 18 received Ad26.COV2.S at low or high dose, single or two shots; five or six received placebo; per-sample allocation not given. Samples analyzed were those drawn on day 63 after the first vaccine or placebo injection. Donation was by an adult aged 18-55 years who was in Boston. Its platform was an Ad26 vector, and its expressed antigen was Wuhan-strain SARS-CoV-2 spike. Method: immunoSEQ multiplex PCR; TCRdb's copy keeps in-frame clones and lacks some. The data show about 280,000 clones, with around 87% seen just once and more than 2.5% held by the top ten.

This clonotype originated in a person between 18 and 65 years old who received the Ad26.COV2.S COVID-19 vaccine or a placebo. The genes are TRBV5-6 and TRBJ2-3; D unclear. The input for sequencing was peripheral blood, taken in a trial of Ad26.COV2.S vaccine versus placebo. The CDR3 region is CASSLSWFPTDTQYF. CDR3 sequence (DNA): TGTGCCAGCAGCTTGAGTTGGTTCCCCACAGATACGCAGTATTTT.